Listed below are T cell receptor beta chains from one sample, sequenced in a study of CD8 T cells in ankylosing spondylitis. TCRdb recomputed calls from the 5' RACE reads with MiXCR, one row per CDR3 protein. The sample shows 300,000 to 400,000 distinct CDR3 sequences, 11% of them seen only once. The specimen sequenced was blood, either unsorted or a sorted T cell fraction (not recorded which). The receptors stem from a female donor with ankylosing spondylitis or in good health (not recorded which). Both conserved end residues are part of each CDR3. The D gene is left open where the match is weak. Clone sizes are given selectively: once, few, many, or a class where the clone is expanded.

V gene	J gene	D gene	clone size	CDR3 length	CDR3 DNA	CDR3 protein
TRBV7-2	TRBJ2-3	.	many	12	TGTGCCAGCAGGTCTAGCACAGATACGCAGTATTTT	CASRSSTDTQYF
TRBV7-7	TRBJ2-7	TRBD2	.	15	TGTGCCAGCAGCCCGGAGACTAGCTCGGTATACGAGCAGTACTTC	CASSPETSSVYEQYF
TRBV5-1	TRBJ2-5	.	.	14	TGCGCCAGCAGCTTGGCGAGGACCCAAGAGACCCAGTACTTC	CASSLARTQETQYF
TRBV12-3/TRBV12-4	TRBJ1-5	.	many	14	TGTGCCAGCAGTTTCGGCTTGAGCAATCAGCCCCAGCATTTT	CASSFGLSNQPQHF
TRBV27	TRBJ2-7	.	many	14	TGTGCCAGCAGGAGAGATGGGATGTCCTACGAGCAGTACTTC	CASRRDGMSYEQYF
TRBV5-5	TRBJ1-5	.	.	15	TGTGCCAGCAGCTGGGAAGGGTCGAGCAATCAGCCCCAGCATTTT	CASSWEGSSNQPQHF
TRBV5-1	TRBJ1-1	TRBD1	.	14	TGCGCCAGCAGCACGGACAGGGCGAACACTGAAGCTTTCTTT	CASSTDRANTEAFF
TRBV12-3/TRBV12-4	TRBJ2-7	.	many	13	TGTGCCAGCAGTTTCAGGTCGGGGGACGAGCAGTACTTC	CASSFRSGDEQYF
TRBV12-3/TRBV12-4	TRBJ2-7	.	many	11	TGTGCCAGCAGTTTGAGGGACGGGCAGTACTTC	CASSLRDGQYF
TRBV11-2	TRBJ2-2	TRBD2	few	14	TGTGCCAGCAGCTTAGAGCGGGAGTTCGGGGAGCTGTTTTTT	CASSLEREFGELFF
TRBV7-2	TRBJ1-3	.	many	15	TGTGCCAGCAGCTTGAGATGGGACTATGGAAACACCATATATTTT	CASSLRWDYGNTIYF